This passage covers 4 T cell receptor beta chains from one sample sequenced in a study of CD8+ T cells in alopecia areata. Treatment described: oral pan-JAK inhibitor, 5-10 mg twice daily. RNA was extracted and reverse transcribed into cDNA as the sequencing template. Produced via immunoSEQ multiplex PCR; TCRdb's table is partial and in-frame only. The sample records some 110,000 clones, around 50% being singletons. Sequences were derived from CD8+ T cells sorted from blood, sampled at week 24, from a patient treated with tofacitinib. Receptors originate from a human donor with alopecia areata.

This chain uses TRBV6-5 with TRBJ2-1; tentative D call: TRBD1 (6 bases). The length of the CDR3 is 14 residues. Trimming left V 8 bases short and J 7 bases short, with 18 bases between. The germline CDR1 and CDR2 sequences are MNHEY and SVGAGI. DNA of the CDR3: TGTGCCAGCTGCCCGGGTCAGGGGTTTAATGAGCAGTTCTTC. Translated, it gives CASCPGQGFNEQFF.

Details on this clone: Within the sample, other DNA sequences also encode this same CDR3. The chain has TRBV15 and TRBJ2-7, with 7 bases that match TRBD2. This CDR3 region has 13 residues. CDR1 and CDR2 (germline): LNHNV, YYDKDF (reference sequence). The V and J ends lost 3 bases and 7 bases, in that order; junction bases with no gene match: 6. This CDR3 reads CATSSGLGYEQYF. CDR3 nucleotide sequence: TGTGCCACCAGCAGCGGACTAGGCTATGAGCAGTACTTC.

The chain recombines TRBV27 with TRBJ2-7, with 7 positions matching TRBD1. Germline assignment: CDR1 MNHEY and CDR2 SMNVEV (reference sequence). J was trimmed by 9 bases and V by 5 bases; bases with no gene match: 7. This CDR3 region has 12 residues. Here the CDR3 reads CASSPDRVVQYF. The CDR3 DNA sequence: TGTGCCAGCAGTCCCGACAGGGTTGTGCAGTACTTC.

This clone was detected a few times. V usage is TRBV5-4 and J usage is TRBJ2-2; D gene ambiguous. The length of the CDR3 is 15 residues. Trimming took off 5 bases at V and 1 base at J, with 12 bases between the two ends. The germline V gene encodes CDR1 SGHNT and CDR2 YYREEE (reference sequence). This CDR3 reads CASSYKSVNTGELFF. For the CDR3, the DNA is TGTGCCAGCAGTTATAAATCAGTGAACACCGGGGAGCTGTTTTTT.